A single T cell receptor beta chain is shown here with its context. The clone's antigen remains unknown. No per-base quality is available; no much larger clone lies one base away. Library creation used the immunoSEQ multiplex PCR assay. For the multiplex PCR, a mixture combining 60 forward primers for TCR Vbeta segments and 13 reverse primers for TCR Jbeta segments was used. Amplification of the CDR3 region of rearranged TCR beta genes was performed with a multiplex PCR assay on genomic DNA. On the Illumina HiSeq System, the amplified TCR beta libraries were sequenced as 87-base-pair reads. The authors' analysis ran thus. In a later analysis, tens of millions of unique TCR beta chains were counted across the 650 to 700 repertoires, and approximately 9.9 million of these chains were shared by at least two donors. A nearest-neighbor algorithm error-corrected the raw reads and collapsed the reads into unique sequences, merging closely related sequences to remove PCR and sequencing errors. CDR3 sequences were aligned to IMGT reference sequences to assign V, D and J gene segments. For a sequence to be retained, a match of at least six nucleotides was required to both a V gene segment and a J gene segment. Rearrangements were classified as productive when the CDR3 lacked stop codons and remained in frame with V and J, and all other rearrangements were classified as non-productive. Following IMGT convention, CDR3 was defined as the stretch from the second conserved V-encoded cysteine up to the conserved J-encoded phenylalanine. Sequences without an unambiguous match to a single V gene segment were excluded from the earlier analysis of about 640 of the donors. An earlier analysis of a few hundred of the donors called V segments functional above 56.7% productive rearrangements and segregating when the between-donor standard deviation exceeded 5%. A statistical classification framework was developed to diagnose cytomegalovirus status using the catalog of TCR beta chain sequences. In a later analysis, TCR nucleotide sequences were compared against IMGT/GENE-DB human TR gene sequences so that V and J genes could be assigned. Using the TCRdist pipeline, a later analysis assigned CDR3 sequences along with most-parsimonious VDJ recombination scenarios. A later analysis defined each TCR beta chain by its CDR3 amino acid sequence plus V-gene family, and excluded reads lacking a unique V-gene family. In a later analysis, 450 to 600 highly shared, low-generation-probability nucleotide sequences were removed to address suspected cross-contamination and a sequencing artifact. In a later analysis, a clonal expansion index was calculated for each public chain from normalized within-repertoire ranks of inferred template counts. Generation probabilities in a later analysis came from a VDJ recombination model fitted to out-of-frame rearrangements, and those results were checked against IGoR. A later analysis scored TCR-TCR, TCR-HLA and TCR-CMV co-occurrence with hypergeometric tests, applying a repertoire-size bias correction to TCR pairs. In a later analysis, false discovery rates were estimated by permuting HLA or CMV assignments 20 times. In a later analysis, co-occurring TCRs were grouped with DBSCAN, and TCRdist sequence similarity was added when clustering was performed within HLA-allele-positive subsets. Repertoires with fewer than 30,000 or more than 120,000 public chains were left out of co-occurrence clustering, as were five repertoires with anomalous nucleotide sharing. TCRdb obtained this table from immuneACCESS and retained in-frame rearrangements with V and J assigned. These tables miss some clones; where compared with another copy, unresolved V genes account for less than half of the shortfall, and the remainder is unexplained. V, J and clone size derive from that table, while D and trimming were established from the DNA sequence. A total of 150,000 or so clones appear in this sample, roughly 70% of them only once. The top ten constitute 2% to 2.5% of the sample.

The cohort comprised some 700 healthy bone marrow donors. At the time of sampling, every cohort member was nominally healthy, though immune exposures that went unrecorded were likely present. The donor was CMV seronegative and belonged to the group of 352 seronegative cohort members. Each donor provided a peripheral blood sample, and peripheral blood mononuclear cells were used for TCR beta sequencing. The Qiagen DNeasy Blood Extraction Kit was used to extract genomic DNA from the blood cell samples. These data come from a study of cytomegalovirus exposure and HLA in healthy donors (dated by TCRdb to about 2017). General notes on the study: An earlier analysis of roughly 610 of the donors reported under 300 Gb of sequence data and 95 million to 130 million unique TCR beta sequences obtained from roughly 170 million T cells. Around 320 gigabases of sequencing data and 70 million to 100 million unique TCR sequences were included in an early release covering roughly 700 HLA-typed donors. Among the roughly 390 genotyped donors, 81% belonged to the genetic ancestry cluster associated with self-reported Caucasian donors. The study was designed to test whether signatures of past pathogen exposure could be identified by cataloging public T cell receptors. The study profiled the T cell repertoires of hundreds of subjects by immunosequencing and related them to cytomegalovirus serostatus. Besides the first cohort of hundreds of subjects, a separate validation cohort made up of 120 different subjects was used. To predict cytomegalovirus infection status, the study combined high-throughput TCR immunosequencing, statistical association of individual TCRs with disease status, and machine learning. A later analysis re-analyzed previously published TCR beta repertoires from about 600 donors and added high-resolution HLA genotyping to study TCR occurrence patterns. Rather than drawing on any new phenotypic data, the later analysis identified candidate immune exposures from TCR beta sequences and the way those sequences occurred across donors. An earlier analysis of nearly 600 of the donors applied high-throughput TCR beta sequencing to assess whether each TCR beta V gene segment acted as functional or pseudogenic. Alongside the repertoire data, information on donor age, sex, ethnicity and CMV serostatus was compiled. In a later genetic analysis, genome-wide SNP genotypes for about 55% of the roughly 700 donors were used, and that subset was treated as a discovery cohort. All discovery cohort repertoires had been generated on a single sequencing platform. Both class I and class II loci were covered by HLA typing, at four-digit resolution. Typing coverage varied by locus: roughly 629-630 donors for A, B, C, DRB1 and DQB1; approximately 500 for DQA1; around 610 for DPA1; some 470 for DPB1. Roughly 5 DR-DQ haplotypes were handled as single units for association and clustering because linkage in the cohort was strong. Among 300 to 450 genotyped donors of the cohort, an average of roughly 240,000 unique TCR beta nucleotide sequences were sequenced per donor, 15% to 20% of them non-productive. General findings and caveats noted by the study authors: In a later analysis, most CMV-associated TCR beta chains were found to appear HLA-restricted, with HLA associations seemingly driven largely by CMV exposure. Three of the identified cytomegalovirus-associated TCR beta chains were confirmed in vitro to be specific for cytomegalovirus antigens. The classifier was reported to diagnose cytomegalovirus status with high specificity and sensitivity in both the original and validation cohorts. The 87-base-pair reads could not distinguish some IMGT-functional V segments, including TRBV6-2 and TRBV6-3, so those segments were excluded. A later analysis found that HLA-associated TCR beta chains were more clonally expanded and had lower generation probabilities than equally common non-associated chains. In a later analysis, about 16,000 TCR beta sequences were associated with specific HLA alleles at a false discovery rate of 0.05. When HLA alleles, especially DR and DQ, strongly co-occurred, attributing TCR associations to individual alleles was difficult. The presence/absence analyses assumed that sequencing depth was roughly uniform across donors, and that assumption may not be true. An association between a missense DCLRE1C variant and V-gene and J-gene trimming of TCR beta chains was found in a later genetic analysis and replicated in an independent cohort. A total of fewer than 200 TCR beta chains were listed by the study as associated with cytomegalovirus. A further reported finding was that TCR beta sequences accurately predicted the HLA-A and HLA-B alleles for most subjects in the first cohort. Approximately 18 rarely observed V segments, including chromosome 9 orphons, were excluded from the earlier analysis of approximately 500 of the donors because counts were too low. According to a later analysis, TCR association rates differed among HLA loci, with DRB1 alleles showing the most associated TCRs and HLA-C alleles showing the fewest. A group of highly shared sequence variants was considered likely to be a technical artifact of the sequencing pipeline. Correlated functional status among segregating V segments might reflect linkage disequilibrium, but an unknown experimental factor could not be ruled out. Broadly in line with IMGT annotations, most TCR beta V segments showed up in productive rearrangements about 87% or about 30% of the time in an earlier analysis of under 700 of the donors. Several of the top co-occurrence clusters appeared to be linked to parvovirus B19, influenza, CMV and Epstein-Barr virus, according to a later analysis. Across donors, most TCR sequences were observed very rarely, whereas some public TCRs were present in many individuals. According to the authors, the approach could potentially be generalized to other disease states and immunological phenotypes. In this cohort, only TCR beta chains were sequenced, and detectable features were limited by the absence of alpha or paired-chain data. According to a later genetic analysis, donors in an Asian-associated ancestry cluster had fewer N-insertions in productive TCRs than the approximately 710-donor mean. CMV serostatus was the only immune exposure information available for the cohort. HLA typing was unavailable for some donors at each locus, so association tests used only the typed subset.

CDR3 length: 14 amino acids, cysteine to phenylalanine. Solely the CDR3 DNA is kept, with 42 bases framed from the first base. A distance of 14 bases separates the germline ends of V and J, which lose 6 bases and 3 bases respectively. Taken from the germline V gene, the CDR1 and CDR2 loops are SNHLY and FYNNEI. This TCR derives from a man aged 25-45 years in good health and CMV-seronegative. Material for sequencing was PBMCs. This chain joins TRBV2 to TRBJ1-1, with the identity of the D gene unclear. CDR3 loop: CASSRESLYTEAFF. The sequence in DNA is TGTGCCAGCAGCCGAGAGTCCCTATACACTGAAGCTTTCTTT.